Sequencing of this T cell receptor (beta chain) was carried out in a study of T cell changes during pregnancy in multiple sclerosis. Using immunoSEQ multiplex PCR, the repertoire was profiled, and TCRdb retains in-frame clones only, with some absent. The table shows some 60,000 clones, with roughly 90% occurring only once. The ends were cut back, 4 bases at V and 0 bases at J, with 13 bases in the middle. CDR3 length: 15 amino acids. CDR1 and CDR2 (germline): SGHRS, YFSETQ. This clone was observed a handful of times. This TCR derives from a female donor with multiple sclerosis, enrolled in a pregnancy study. The rearrangement links TRBV5-1 to TRBJ1-1; possibly TRBD1 for D (5 bases). The sample in question was peripheral blood, obtained before pregnancy. CDR3 sequence (DNA): TGCGCCAGCAGCCGAGCGGGACTCATGAACACTGAAGCTTTCTTT. It is translated as CASSRAGLMNTEAFF.